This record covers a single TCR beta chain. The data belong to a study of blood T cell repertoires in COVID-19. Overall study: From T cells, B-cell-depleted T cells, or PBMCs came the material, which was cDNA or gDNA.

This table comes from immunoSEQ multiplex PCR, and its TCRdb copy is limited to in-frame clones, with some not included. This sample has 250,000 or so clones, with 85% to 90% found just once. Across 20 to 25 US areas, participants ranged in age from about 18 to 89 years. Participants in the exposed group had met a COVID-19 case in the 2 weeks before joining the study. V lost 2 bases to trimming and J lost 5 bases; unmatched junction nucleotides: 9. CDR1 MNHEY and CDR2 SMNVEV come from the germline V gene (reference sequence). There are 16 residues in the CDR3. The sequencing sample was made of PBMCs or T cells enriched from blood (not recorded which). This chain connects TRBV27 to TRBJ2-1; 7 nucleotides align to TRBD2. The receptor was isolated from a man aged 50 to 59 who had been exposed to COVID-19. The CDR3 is CASSLGVGRLNNEQFF. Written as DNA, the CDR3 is TGTGCCAGCAGTTTAGGGGTCGGGAGGCTGAACAATGAGCAGTTCTTC.